Below, 2 T cell receptor beta chains from the same sample are listed, as sequenced in a study of shared clonotypes between healthy human individuals. Here immunoSEQ multiplex PCR was the method, and the copy in TCRdb shows in-frame clones only, minus some. This table holds under 1,900,000 clones, approximately 98.5% found once. Sequencing input: naive CD4+ T cells sorted from blood. Subset described: CD45RA+ positively selected. Receptors were obtained from a man younger than 40 in good health.

This chain uses TRBV5-4 with TRBJ2-4; a weak D match, TRBD2 (6 bases). Germline V gene lookup returns CDR1 SGHNT and CDR2 YYREEE (reference sequence). This CDR3 region has 15 residues. V was trimmed by 4 bases and J by 6 bases, leaving 17 bases between them. The CDR3 DNA reads as TGTGCCAGCAGCCTATCTAGCGTTCTGCCAAACATTCAGTACTTC. Translated, it gives CASSLSSVLPNIQYF.

This clone was counted once. The chain combines TRBV5-6 with TRBJ2-7; no definite D call. Germline V lookup: CDR1 SGHDT, CDR2 YYEEEE. CDR3 size: 18 residues. V was shortened by 2 bases and J by 0 bases, with 21 bases between the two germline ends. The CDR3 bases are TGTGCCAGCAGCTTCGTGCGTCAATTAGCTCCCAGCTCCTACGAGCAGTACTTC. The encoded protein is CASSFVRQLAPSSYEQYF.